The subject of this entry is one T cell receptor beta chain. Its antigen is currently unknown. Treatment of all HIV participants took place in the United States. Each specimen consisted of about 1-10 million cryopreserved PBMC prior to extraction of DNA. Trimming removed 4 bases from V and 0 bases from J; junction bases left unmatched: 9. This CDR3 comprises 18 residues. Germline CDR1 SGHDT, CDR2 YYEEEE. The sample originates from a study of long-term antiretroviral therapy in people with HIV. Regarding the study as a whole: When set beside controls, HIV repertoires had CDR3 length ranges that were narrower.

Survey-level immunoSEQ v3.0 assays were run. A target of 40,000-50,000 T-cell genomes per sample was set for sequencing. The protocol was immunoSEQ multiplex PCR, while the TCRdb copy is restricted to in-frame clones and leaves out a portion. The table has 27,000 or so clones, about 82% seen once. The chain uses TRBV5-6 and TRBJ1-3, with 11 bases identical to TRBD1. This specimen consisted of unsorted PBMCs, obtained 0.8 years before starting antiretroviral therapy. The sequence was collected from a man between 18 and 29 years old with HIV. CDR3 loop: CASSAGTGGLTSGNTIYF. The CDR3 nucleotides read TGTGCCAGCAGCGCGGGGACAGGGGGTCTTACCTCTGGAAACACCATATATTTT.